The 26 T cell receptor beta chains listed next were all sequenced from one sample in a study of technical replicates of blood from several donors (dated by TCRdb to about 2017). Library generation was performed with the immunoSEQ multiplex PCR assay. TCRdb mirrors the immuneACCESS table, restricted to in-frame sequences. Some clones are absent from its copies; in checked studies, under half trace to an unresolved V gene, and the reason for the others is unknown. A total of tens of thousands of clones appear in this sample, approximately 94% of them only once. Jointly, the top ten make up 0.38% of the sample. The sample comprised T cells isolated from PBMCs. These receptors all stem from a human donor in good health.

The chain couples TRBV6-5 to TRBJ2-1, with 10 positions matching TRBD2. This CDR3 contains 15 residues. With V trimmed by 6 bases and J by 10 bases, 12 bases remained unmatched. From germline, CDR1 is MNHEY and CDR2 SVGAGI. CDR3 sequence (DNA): TGTGCCAGCAGCCCCGGGCTAGCGGGAGTAGGGGAGCAGTTCTTC. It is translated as CASSPGLAGVGEQFF.

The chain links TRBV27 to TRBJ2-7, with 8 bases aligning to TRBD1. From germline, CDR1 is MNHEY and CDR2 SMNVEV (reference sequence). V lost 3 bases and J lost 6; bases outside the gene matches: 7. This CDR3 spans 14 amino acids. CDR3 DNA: TGTGCCAGCAGTTTGACAGGGGAAGTGGGCGAGCAGTACTTC. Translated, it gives CASSLTGEVGEQYF.

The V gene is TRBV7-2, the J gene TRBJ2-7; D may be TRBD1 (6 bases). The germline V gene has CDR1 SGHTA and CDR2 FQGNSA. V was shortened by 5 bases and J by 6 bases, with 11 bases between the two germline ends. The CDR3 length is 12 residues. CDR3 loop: CASSLNRAEQYF. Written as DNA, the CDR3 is TGTGCCAGCAGCCTCAACAGGGCCGAGCAGTACTTC.

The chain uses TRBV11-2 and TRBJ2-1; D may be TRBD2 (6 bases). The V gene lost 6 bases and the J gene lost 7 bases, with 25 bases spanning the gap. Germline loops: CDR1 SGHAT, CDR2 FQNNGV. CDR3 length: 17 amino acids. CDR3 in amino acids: CASSGTAGTSLENEQFF. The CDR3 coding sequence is TGTGCCAGCAGTGGAACCGCCGGGACTTCACTTGAAAATGAGCAGTTCTTC.

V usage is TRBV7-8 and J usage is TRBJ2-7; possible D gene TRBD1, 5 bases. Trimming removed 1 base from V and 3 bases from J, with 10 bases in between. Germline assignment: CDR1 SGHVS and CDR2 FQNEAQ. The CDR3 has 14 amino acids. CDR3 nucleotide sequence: TGTGCCAGCAGCTTAGTGACAGTTTACTACGAGCAGTACTTC. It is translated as CASSLVTVYYEQYF.

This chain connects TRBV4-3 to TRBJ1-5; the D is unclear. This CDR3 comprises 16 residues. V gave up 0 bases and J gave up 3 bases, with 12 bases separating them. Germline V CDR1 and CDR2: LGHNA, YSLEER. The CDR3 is CASSQDGQANNQPQHF. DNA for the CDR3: TGCGCCAGCAGCCAAGATGGGCAGGCGAACAATCAGCCCCAGCATTTT.

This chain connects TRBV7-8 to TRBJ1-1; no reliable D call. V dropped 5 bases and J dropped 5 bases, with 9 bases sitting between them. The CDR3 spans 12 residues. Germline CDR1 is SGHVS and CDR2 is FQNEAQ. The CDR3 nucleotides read TGTGCCAGCAGCGATAGTCGAACTGAAGCTTTCTTT. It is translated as CASSDSRTEAFF.

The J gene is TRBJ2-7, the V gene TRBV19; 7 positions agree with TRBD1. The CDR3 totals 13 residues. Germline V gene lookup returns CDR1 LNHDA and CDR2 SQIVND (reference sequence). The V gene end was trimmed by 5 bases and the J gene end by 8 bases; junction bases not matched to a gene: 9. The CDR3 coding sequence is TGTGCCAGTAGTCAGACAGGGCCTTTCAAGCAGTACTTC. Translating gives CASSQTGPFKQYF.

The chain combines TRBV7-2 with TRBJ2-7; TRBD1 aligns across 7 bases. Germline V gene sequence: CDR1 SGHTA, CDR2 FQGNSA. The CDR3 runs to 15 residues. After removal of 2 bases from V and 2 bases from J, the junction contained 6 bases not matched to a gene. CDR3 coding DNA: TGTGCCAGCAGCTTAACCGGGACAGTAACCTACGAGCAGTACTTC. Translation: CASSLTGTVTYEQYF.

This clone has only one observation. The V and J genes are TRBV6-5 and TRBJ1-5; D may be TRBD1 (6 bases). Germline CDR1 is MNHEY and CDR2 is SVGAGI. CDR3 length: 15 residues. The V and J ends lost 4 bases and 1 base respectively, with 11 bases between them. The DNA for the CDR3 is TGTGCCAGCAGTTTACAGGGTAGGAGCAATCAGCCCCAGCATTTT. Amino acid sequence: CASSLQGRSNQPQHF.

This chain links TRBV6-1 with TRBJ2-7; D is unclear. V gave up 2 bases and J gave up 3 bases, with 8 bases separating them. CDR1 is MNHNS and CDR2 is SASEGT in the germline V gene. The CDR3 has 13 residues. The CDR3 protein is CASSELQHYEQYF. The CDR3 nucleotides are TGTGCCAGCAGTGAACTACAGCACTACGAGCAGTACTTC.

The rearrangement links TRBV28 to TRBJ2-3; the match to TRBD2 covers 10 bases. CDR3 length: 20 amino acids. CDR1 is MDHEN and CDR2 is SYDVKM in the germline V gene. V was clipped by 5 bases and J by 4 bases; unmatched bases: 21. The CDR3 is CASSPLYFSGRAKMSDTQYF. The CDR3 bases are TGTGCCAGCAGTCCGCTCTATTTCAGCGGGAGGGCGAAGATGTCAGATACGCAGTATTTT.

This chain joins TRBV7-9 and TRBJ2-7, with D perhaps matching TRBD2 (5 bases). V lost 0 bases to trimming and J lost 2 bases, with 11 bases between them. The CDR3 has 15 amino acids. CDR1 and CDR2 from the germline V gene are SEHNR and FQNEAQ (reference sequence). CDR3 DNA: TGTGCCAGCAGCTTAGCCTATGCCGGGACCTACGAGCAGTACTTC. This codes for CASSLAYAGTYEQYF.

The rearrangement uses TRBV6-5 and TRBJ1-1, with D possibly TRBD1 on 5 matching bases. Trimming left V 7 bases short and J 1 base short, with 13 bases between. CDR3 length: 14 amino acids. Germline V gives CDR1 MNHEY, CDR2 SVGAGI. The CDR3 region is CASTAQAWNTEAFF. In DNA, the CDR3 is TGTGCCAGCACCGCACAGGCCTGGAACACTGAAGCTTTCTTT.

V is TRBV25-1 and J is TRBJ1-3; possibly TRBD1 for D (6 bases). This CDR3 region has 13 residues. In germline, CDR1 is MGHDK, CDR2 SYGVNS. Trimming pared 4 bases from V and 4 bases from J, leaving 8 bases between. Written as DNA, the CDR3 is TGTGCCAGCAGTGGTCAGGGGGGAAACACCATATATTTT. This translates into CASSGQGGNTIYF.

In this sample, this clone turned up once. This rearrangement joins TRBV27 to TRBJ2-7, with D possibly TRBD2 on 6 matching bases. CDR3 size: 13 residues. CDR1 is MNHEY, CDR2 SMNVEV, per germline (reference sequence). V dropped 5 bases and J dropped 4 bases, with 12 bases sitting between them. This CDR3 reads CASSERARYEQYF. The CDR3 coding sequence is TGTGCCAGCAGTGAGCGGGCGAGATACGAGCAGTACTTC.

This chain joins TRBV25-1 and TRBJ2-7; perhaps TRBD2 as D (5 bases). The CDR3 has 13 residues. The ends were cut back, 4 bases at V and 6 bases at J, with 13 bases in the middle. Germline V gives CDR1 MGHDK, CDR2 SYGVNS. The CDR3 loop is CASSAAGGSEQYF. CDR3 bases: TGTGCCAGCAGTGCTGCAGGAGGCTCCGAGCAGTACTTC.

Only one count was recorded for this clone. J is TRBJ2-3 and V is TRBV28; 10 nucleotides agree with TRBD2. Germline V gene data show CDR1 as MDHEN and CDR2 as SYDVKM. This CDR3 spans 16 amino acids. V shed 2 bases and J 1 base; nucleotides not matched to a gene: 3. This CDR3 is CASSLGLAGGTDTQYF. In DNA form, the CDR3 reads TGTGCCAGCAGTTTAGGTCTAGCGGGAGGCACAGATACGCAGTATTTT.

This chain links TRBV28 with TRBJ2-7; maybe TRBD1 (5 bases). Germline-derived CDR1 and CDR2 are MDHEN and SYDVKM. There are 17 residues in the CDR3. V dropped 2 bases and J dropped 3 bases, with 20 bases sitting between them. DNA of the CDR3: TGTGCCAGCAGTTTAGTGTTGGGGCAGGTTGGGTACTACGAGCAGTACTTC. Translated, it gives CASSLVLGQVGYYEQYF.

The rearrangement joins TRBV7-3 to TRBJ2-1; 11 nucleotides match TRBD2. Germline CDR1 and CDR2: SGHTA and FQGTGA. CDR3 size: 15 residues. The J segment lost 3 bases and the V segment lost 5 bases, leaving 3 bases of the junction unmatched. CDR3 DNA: TGTGCCAGCAGCCCAACTAGCGGGAGCTACAATGAGCAGTTCTTC. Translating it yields CASSPTSGSYNEQFF.

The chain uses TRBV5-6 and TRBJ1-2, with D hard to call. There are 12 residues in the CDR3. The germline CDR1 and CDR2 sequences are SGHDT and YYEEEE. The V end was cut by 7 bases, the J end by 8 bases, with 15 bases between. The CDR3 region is CASLVVGGGYTF. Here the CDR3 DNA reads TGTGCCAGCCTCGTGGTGGGAGGCGGCTACACCTTC.

CDR3 nucleotide sequence: TGTGCCAGCAGCTTGTCTGTGACTAGGTCGGGCACAGATACGCAGTATTTT. It is translated as CASSLSVTRSGTDTQYF. The rearrangement uses TRBV5-4 and TRBJ2-3; the D gene is possibly TRBD2 (6 bases). The germline V gene has CDR1 SGHNT and CDR2 YYREEE (reference sequence). With 1 base removed from V and 1 base from J, the gap between germline ends came to 16 bases. CDR3 length: 17 amino acids.

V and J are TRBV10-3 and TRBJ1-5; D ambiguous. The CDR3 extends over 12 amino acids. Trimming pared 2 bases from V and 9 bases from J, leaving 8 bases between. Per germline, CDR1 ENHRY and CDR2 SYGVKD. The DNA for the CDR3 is TGTGCCATCAGTGAGGGAGAAGGGCCCCAGCATTTT. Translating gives CAISEGEGPQHF.

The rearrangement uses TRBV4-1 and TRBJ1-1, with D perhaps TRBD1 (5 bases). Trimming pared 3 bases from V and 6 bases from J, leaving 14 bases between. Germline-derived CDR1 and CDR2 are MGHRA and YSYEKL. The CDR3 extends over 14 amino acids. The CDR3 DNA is TGCGCCAGCAGCCATCAGGGCTATTACGCTGAAGCTTTCTTT. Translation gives CASSHQGYYAEAFF.

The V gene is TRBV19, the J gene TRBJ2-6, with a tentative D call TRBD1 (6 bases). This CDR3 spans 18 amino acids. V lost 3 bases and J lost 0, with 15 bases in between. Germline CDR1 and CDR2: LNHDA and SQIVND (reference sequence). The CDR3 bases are TGTGCCAGTAGTATGGGGGCACATCTAGGCTCTGGGGCCAACGTCCTGACTTTC. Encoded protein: CASSMGAHLGSGANVLTF. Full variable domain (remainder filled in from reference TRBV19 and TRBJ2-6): DGGITQSPKYLFRKEGQNVTLSCEQNLNHDAMYWYRQDPGQGLRLIYYSQIVNDFQKGDIAEGYSVSREKKESFPLTVTSAQKNPTAFYLCASSMGAHLGSGANVLTFGAGSRLTVL.

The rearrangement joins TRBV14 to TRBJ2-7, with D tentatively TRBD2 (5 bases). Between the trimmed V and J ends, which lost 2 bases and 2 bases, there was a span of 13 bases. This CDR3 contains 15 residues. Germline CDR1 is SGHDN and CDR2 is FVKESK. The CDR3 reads CASSQSRGIPYEQYF. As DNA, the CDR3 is TGTGCCAGCAGCCAAAGCCGAGGGATTCCCTACGAGCAGTACTTC. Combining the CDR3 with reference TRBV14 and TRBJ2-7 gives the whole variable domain EAGVTQFPSHSVIEKGQTVTLRCDPISGHDNLYWYRRVMGKEIKFLLHFVKESKQDESGMPNNRFLAERTGGTYSTLKVQPAELEDSGVYFCASSQSRGIPYEQYFGPGTRLTVT.